This passage covers 5 T cell receptor beta chains from one sample sequenced in a study of shared clonotypes between healthy human individuals. Assay: immunoSEQ multiplex PCR; the TCRdb copy retains only in-frame clones and omits some. The sample contains around 690,000 clones, about 90% of which appear only once. Sequencing was carried out using memory CD8+ T cells from PBMCs. Subset reported: CD45RO+ cells pooled with CCR7-negative TemRA cells. The receptors stem from a man aged 18 to 35 in good health. Some clones in this sample may be carry-over from other donors' samples.

Here the CDR3 reads CASSLAGSALAYEQYF. The CDR3 coding sequence is TGTGCCAGCAGCTTAGCGGGGTCGGCGCTAGCCTACGAGCAGTACTTC. The V gene is TRBV7-9, the J gene TRBJ2-7, with no clear D. The CDR3 is 16 residues long. In germline, CDR1 is SEHNR, CDR2 FQNEAQ (reference sequence). V lost 0 bases and J lost 2, with 14 bases in between.

The chain has TRBV19 and TRBJ2-2, with 7 bases fitting TRBD1. The trim removed 6 bases at V and 1 base at J, leaving 5 bases unmatched. CDR3 size: 15 residues. Germline CDR1 reads LNHDA; CDR2 reads SQIVND (reference sequence). The CDR3 sequence is CASSPRQGNTGELFF. As DNA, the CDR3 is TGTGCCAGTAGCCCTCGACAGGGGAACACCGGGGAGCTGTTTTTT.

The rearrangement joins TRBV10-2 to TRBJ2-7; D might be TRBD1 (6 bases). This CDR3 has 15 residues. Germline assignment: CDR1 WSHSY and CDR2 SAAADI. Trimming took off 4 bases at V and 6 bases at J, with 19 bases between the two ends. CDR3 nucleotides: TGCGCCAGCAGTGTTTCCAGGGGTGACCTTGGCGAGCAGTACTTC. Its translation is CASSVSRGDLGEQYF.

The chain employs TRBV28 and TRBJ2-5; 7 bases line up with TRBD2. CDR3 length equals 17 residues. Germline CDR1 is MDHEN and CDR2 is SYDVKM. V dropped 5 bases and J dropped 1; count of bases not matched to a gene: 13. The CDR3: CASSLPQNTGGQETQYF. CDR3 nucleotide sequence: TGTGCCAGCAGTCTTCCGCAAAACACGGGGGGCCAAGAGACCCAGTACTTC. The complete variable domain, with remaining parts taken from reference TRBV28 and TRBJ2-5, reads DVKVTQSSRYLVKRTGEKVFLECVQDMDHENMFWYRQDPGLGLRLIYFSYDVKMKEKGDIPEGYSVSREKKERFSLILESASTNQTSMYLCASSLPQNTGGQETQYFGPGTRLLVL.

The V and J genes are TRBV29-1 and TRBJ2-1; 10 bases agree with TRBD2. V gave up 5 bases and J gave up 4 bases; unmatched junction bases: 17. Germline-derived CDR1 and CDR2 are SQVTM and ANQGSEA. This CDR3 region has 18 residues. The CDR3, as DNA: TGCAGCGTTCGAAGACAGTGGGCTCGGACTAGCGGTTACAATGAGCAGTTCTTC. This translates into CSVRRQWARTSGYNEQFF.